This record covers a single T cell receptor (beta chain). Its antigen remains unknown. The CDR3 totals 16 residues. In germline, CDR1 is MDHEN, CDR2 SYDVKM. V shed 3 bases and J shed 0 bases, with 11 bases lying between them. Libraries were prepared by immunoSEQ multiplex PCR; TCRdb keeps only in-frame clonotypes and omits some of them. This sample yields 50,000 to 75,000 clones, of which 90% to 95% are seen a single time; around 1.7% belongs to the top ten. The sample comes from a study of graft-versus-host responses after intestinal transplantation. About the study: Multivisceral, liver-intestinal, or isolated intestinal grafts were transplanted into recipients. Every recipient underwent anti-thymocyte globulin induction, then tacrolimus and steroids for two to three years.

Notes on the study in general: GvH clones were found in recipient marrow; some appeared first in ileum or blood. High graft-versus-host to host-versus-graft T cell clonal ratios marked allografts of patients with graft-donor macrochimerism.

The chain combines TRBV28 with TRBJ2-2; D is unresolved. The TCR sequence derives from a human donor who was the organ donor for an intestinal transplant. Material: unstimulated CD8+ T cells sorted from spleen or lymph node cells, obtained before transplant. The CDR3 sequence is CASSFVTVSNTGELFF. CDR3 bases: TGTGCCAGCAGTTTTGTAACGGTTTCGAACACCGGGGAGCTGTTTTTT.